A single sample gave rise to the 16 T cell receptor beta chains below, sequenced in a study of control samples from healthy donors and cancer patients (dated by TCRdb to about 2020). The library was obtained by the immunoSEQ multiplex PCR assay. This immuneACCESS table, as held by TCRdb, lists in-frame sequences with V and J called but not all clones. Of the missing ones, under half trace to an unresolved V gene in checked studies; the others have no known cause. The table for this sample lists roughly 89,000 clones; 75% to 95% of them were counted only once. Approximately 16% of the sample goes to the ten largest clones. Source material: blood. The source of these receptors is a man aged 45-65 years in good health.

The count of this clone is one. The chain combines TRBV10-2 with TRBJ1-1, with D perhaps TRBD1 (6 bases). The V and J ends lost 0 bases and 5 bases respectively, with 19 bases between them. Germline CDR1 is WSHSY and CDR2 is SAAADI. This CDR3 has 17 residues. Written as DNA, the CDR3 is TGCGCCAGCAGTGAGTCGGGCCAGGGGAGTAGGAGGACTGAAGCTTTCTTT. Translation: CASSESGQGSRRTEAFF.

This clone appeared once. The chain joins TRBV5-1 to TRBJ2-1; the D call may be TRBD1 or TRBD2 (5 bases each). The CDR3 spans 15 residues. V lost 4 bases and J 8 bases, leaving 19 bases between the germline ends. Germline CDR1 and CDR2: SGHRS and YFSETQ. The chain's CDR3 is CASSQTRRRGDEQFF. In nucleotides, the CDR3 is TGCGCCAGCAGCCAGACACGGAGAAGAGGGGATGAGCAGTTCTTC.

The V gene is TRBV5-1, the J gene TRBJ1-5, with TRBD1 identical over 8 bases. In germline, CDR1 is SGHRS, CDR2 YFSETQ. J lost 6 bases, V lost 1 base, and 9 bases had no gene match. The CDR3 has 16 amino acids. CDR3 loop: CASSLTTGELGQPQHF. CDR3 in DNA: TGCGCCAGCAGCTTGACGACAGGGGAATTAGGTCAGCCCCAGCATTTT.

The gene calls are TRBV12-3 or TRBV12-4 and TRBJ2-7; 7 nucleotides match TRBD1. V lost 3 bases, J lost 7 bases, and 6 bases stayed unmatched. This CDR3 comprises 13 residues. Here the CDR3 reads CASSFSRGLEQYF. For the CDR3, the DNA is TGTGCCAGCAGTTTCAGCAGGGGGTTGGAGCAGTACTTC.

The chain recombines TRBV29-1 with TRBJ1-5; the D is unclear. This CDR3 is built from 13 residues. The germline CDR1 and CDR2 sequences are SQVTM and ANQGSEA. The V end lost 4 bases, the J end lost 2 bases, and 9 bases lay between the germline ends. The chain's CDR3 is CSVVTSGNQPQHF. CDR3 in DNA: TGCAGCGTTGTGACTTCAGGCAATCAGCCCCAGCATTTT. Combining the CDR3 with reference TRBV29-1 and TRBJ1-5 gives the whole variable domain SAVISQKPSRDICQRGTSLTIQCQVDSQVTMMFWYRQQPGQSLTLIATANQGSEATYESGFVIDKFPISRPNLTFSTLTVSNMSPEDSSIYLCSVVTSGNQPQHFGDGTRLSIL.

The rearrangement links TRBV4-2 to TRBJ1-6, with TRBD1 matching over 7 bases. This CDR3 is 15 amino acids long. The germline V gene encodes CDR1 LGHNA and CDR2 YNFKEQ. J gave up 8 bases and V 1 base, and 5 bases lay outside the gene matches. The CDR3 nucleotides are TGTGCCAGCAGCCAAGGGGACAGAGACGATTCACCCCTCCACTTT. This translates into CASSQGDRDDSPLHF.

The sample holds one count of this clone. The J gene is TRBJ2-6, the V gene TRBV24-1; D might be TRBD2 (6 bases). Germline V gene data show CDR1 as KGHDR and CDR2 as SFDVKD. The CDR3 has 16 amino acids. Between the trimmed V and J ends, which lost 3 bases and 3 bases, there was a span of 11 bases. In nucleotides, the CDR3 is TGTGCCACCAGTGATAGAAGCGGGTTTGGGGCCAACGTCCTGACTTTC. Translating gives CATSDRSGFGANVLTF.

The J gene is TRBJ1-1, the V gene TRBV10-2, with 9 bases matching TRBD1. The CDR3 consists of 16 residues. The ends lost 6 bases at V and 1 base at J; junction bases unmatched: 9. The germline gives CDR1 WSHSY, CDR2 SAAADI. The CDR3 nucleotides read TGCGCCAGCAGAACTAGGACAGGGGTTTGGAACACTGAAGCTTTCTTT. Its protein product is CASRTRTGVWNTEAFF.

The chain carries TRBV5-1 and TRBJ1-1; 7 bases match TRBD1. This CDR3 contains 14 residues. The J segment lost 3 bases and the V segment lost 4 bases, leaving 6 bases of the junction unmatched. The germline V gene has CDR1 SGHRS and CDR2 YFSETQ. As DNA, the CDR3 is TGCGCCAGCAGCGTAACAGGGGAGGACACTGAAGCTTTCTTT. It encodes CASSVTGEDTEAFF.

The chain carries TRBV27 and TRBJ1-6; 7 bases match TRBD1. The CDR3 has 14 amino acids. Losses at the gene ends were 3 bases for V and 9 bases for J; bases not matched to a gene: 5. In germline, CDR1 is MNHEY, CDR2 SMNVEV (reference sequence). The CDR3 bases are TGTGCCAGCAGTTTTGGGACAGCCGCTTCACCCCTCCACTTT. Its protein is CASSFGTAASPLHF.

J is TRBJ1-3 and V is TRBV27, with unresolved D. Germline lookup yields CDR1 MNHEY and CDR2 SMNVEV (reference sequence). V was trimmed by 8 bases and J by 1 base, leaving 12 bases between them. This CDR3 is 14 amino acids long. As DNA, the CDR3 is TGTGCCAGCGGTACCTGGGGATCTGGAAACACCATATATTTT. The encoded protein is CASGTWGSGNTIYF.

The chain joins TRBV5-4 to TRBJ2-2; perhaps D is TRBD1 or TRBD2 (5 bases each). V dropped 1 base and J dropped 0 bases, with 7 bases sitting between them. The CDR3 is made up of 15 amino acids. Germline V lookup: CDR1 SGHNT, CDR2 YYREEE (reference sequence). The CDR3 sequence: CASSLQGANTGELFF. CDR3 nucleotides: TGTGCCAGCAGCTTGCAGGGAGCGAACACCGGGGAGCTGTTTTTT.

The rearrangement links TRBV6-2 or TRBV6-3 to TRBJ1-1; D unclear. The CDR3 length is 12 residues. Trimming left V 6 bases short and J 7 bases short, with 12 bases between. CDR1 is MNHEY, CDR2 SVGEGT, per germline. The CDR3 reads CASSLTHLEAFF. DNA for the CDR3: TGTGCCAGCAGCCTTACACACCTTGAAGCTTTCTTT.

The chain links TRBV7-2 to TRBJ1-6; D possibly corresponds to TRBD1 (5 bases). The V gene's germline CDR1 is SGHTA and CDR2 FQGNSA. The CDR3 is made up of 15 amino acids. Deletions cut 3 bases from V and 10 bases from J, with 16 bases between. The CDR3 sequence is CASSLEGWGSSPLHF. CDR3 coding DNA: TGTGCCAGCAGCTTGGAGGGTTGGGGGAGCTCACCCCTCCACTTT. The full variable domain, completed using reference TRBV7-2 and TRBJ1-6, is GAGVSQSPSNKVTEKGKDVELRCDPISGHTALYWYRQSLGQGLEFLIYFQGNSAPDKSGLPSDRFSAERTGGSVSTLTIQRTQQEDSAVYLCASSLEGWGSSPLHFGNGTRLTVT.

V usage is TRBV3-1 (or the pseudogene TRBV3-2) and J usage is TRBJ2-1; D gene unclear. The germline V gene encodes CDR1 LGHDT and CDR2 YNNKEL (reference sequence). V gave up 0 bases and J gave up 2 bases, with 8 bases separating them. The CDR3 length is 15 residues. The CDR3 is CASSQDSDAYNEQFF. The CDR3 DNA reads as TGTGCCAGCAGCCAAGATTCTGACGCCTACAATGAGCAGTTCTTC.

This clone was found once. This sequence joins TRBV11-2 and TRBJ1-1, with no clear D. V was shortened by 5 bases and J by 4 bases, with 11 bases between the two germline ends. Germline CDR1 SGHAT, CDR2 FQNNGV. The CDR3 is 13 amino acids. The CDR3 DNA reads TGTGCCAGCAGCGCCAGTTATATCACTGAAGCTTTCTTT. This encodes CASSASYITEAFF.